Below, one T cell receptor (beta chain) is given with its context. The data were obtained in a study of CD8 T cells in Susac syndrome. With 4 bases removed from V and 0 bases from J, the gap between germline ends came to 12 bases. CDR1 and CDR2 from the germline V gene are MGHRA and YSYEKL. CDR3 length: 15 residues. TCR beta was sequenced from blood CD8+ and CD4+ T cells. TEMRA cells were FACS-enriched, with CD8+ and CD4+ T cells isolated negatively. Random hexamers served to reverse transcribe roughly 0.45 to 1 ug RNA. Amplification of TCR beta CDR3 used immunoSEQ multiplex PCR across 54 Vbeta and 13 Jbeta. TCRdb reanalysed the immunoSEQ multiplex PCR reads using MiXCR and keeps one entry per CDR3 protein. The sample consists of roughly 300,000 distinct CDR3 sequences, roughly 84% of them appearing once.

The receptor's source is a human donor with multiple sclerosis. The sample taken for sequencing was CD8+ T cells from PBMCs. The chain joins TRBV4-1 to TRBJ1-1, with unresolved D. CDR3 sequence (DNA): TGCGCCAGCAGCCTTAACCGAGTGGTGAACACTGAAGCTTTCTTT. It yields the protein CASSLNRVVNTEAFF.